These T cell receptor beta chains were read from a single sample in a study of regulatory T cells in long-lasting Graves disease. TCRdb independently ran MiXCR on the multiplex PCR reads; one entry per CDR3 protein. The sample includes 400,000 to 500,000 distinct CDR3 sequences, 14% to 15% of them seen just once. These data also formed part of another study, on T cells in Graves' hyperthyroidism and ophthalmopathy.

This material consisted of peripheral blood mononuclear cells (PBMCs), taken at new diagnosis, from a patient treated with antithyroid drugs. The receptors originated from a woman in her 30s with Graves disease. Both conserved end residues are part of each CDR3. A D gene is named only where the DNA matches it firmly. Expanded clones are given a class, and other clones once, few, many or no size at all.

>TRBJ1-1|many|TRBV5-4|-
CASSLEAVNTEAFF
TGTGCCAGCAGCTTGGAGGCGGTGAACACTGAAGCTTTCTTT
>TRBJ1-1|many|TRBV7-9|-
CASSLATANTEAFF
TGTGCCAGCAGCTTAGCGACGGCGAACACTGAAGCTTTCTTT
>TRBJ2-2|many|TRBV7-3|-
CASSRDSVDTGELFF
TGTGCCAGCAGTCGAGATAGCGTGGACACCGGGGAGCTGTTTTTT
>TRBJ1-2|many|TRBV5-1|TRBD1
CASSSSGTGEVDYGYTF
TGCGCCAGCAGCTCGTCCGGGACAGGGGAGGTGGATTATGGCTACACCTTC
>TRBJ2-6|-|TRBV20-1|-
CSAGTAGANVLTF
TGCAGTGCGGGAACGGCTGGGGCCAACGTCCTGACTTTC
>TRBJ1-6|-|TRBV28|-
CASSPRISPLHF
TGTGCCAGCAGTCCCCGGATCTCACCCCTCCACTTT
>TRBJ2-1|many|TRBV3-1|TRBD2
CASSQDLAGYNEQFF
TGTGCCAGCAGCCAAGATCTAGCGGGGTACAATGAGCAGTTCTTC
>TRBJ2-7|-|TRBV19|-
CASSTNGVSYEQYF
TGTGCCAGTAGTACCAACGGGGTCTCCTACGAGCAGTACTTC
>TRBJ2-7|many|TRBV3-1|-
CASSPGGGLDYEQYF
TGTGCCAGCAGCCCAGGAGGTGGGCTAGACTACGAGCAGTACTTC
>TRBJ2-7|many|TRBV30|-
CAWSVQVSGSYEQYF
TGTGCCTGGAGTGTACAAGTGTCAGGGAGCTACGAGCAGTACTTC
>TRBJ2-7|many|TRBV20-1|TRBD2
CSARDRAPSGTFEQYF
TGCAGTGCTAGAGATCGAGCTCCTAGCGGGACCTTCGAGCAGTACTTC
>TRBJ1-1|once|TRBV4-1|-
CASSQGGGVNMNTEAFF
TGCGCCAGCAGCCAAGGAGGTGGTGTAAACATGAACACTGAAGCTTTCTTT
>TRBJ1-6|-|TRBV6-1|TRBD1
CASTNIQGIGLGSPLHF
TGTGCCAGCACTAATATACAGGGGATTGGTCTTGGATCACCCCTCCACTTT
>TRBJ2-1|many|TRBV3-1|-
CASSQRGASYNEQFF
TGTGCCAGCAGCCAAAGGGGGGCCTCCTACAATGAGCAGTTCTTC
>TRBJ2-1|many|TRBV3-1|TRBD2
CASSQGTSGAPHEQFF
TGTGCCAGCAGCCAAGGGACTAGCGGGGCGCCCCATGAGCAGTTCTTC
>TRBJ2-1|many|TRBV3-1|TRBD1
CASSLRTGTGEQFF
TGTGCCAGCAGCCTCCGGACAGGGACAGGTGAGCAGTTCTTC
>TRBJ1-4|many|TRBV5-1|-
CASSWTAVGEKLFF
TGCGCCAGCAGCTGGACAGCGGTGGGAGAAAAACTGTTTTTT
>TRBJ1-5|-|TRBV19|-
CASSIPKGQPQHF
TGTGCCAGTAGTATCCCCAAGGGTCAGCCCCAGCATTTT
>TRBJ2-2|-|TRBV24-1|-
CATSPPGPTGELFF
TGTGCCACCAGTCCCCCCGGCCCAACCGGGGAGCTGTTTTTT
>TRBJ2-1|many|TRBV3-1|TRBD2
CASSQDPLAGVNYNEQFF
TGTGCCAGCAGCCAAGATCCCCTAGCGGGAGTTAATTACAATGAGCAGTTCTTC
>TRBJ2-2|many|TRBV12-5|-
CASGLAGRRPGQFANTGELFF
TGTGCTAGTGGTTTGGCTGGTAGGCGGCCGGGCCAATTCGCGAACACCGGGGAGCTGTTTTTT
>TRBJ1-5|-|TRBV10-1|TRBD1
CASTDRDNQPQHF
TGCGCCAGCACGGACAGGGACAATCAGCCCCAGCATTTT
>TRBJ2-7|-|TRBV28|-
CASSFPRQNSYEQYF
TGTGCCAGCAGTTTTCCCCGACAGAACTCCTACGAGCAGTACTTC
>TRBJ2-3|-|TRBV12-3/TRBV12-4|-
CASSSPAISTDTQYF
TGTGCCAGCAGTTCCCCAGCGATTAGCACAGATACGCAGTATTTT
>TRBJ2-1|-|TRBV13|-
CASSSPVSEDTYNEQFF
TGTGCCAGCAGCTCCCCCGTATCGGAGGACACCTACAATGAGCAGTTCTTC
>TRBJ2-1|many|TRBV11-2|-
CASSFRQYNEQFF
TGTGCCAGCAGCTTTCGACAGTACAATGAGCAGTTCTTC
>TRBJ2-7|many|TRBV19|-
CASSRGLADEQYF
TGTGCCAGTAGTCGGGGACTTGCGGACGAGCAGTACTTC